These 8 T cell receptor beta chains were all obtained from the same sample, sequenced in a study of blood T cells in healthy people across ages. With a J-beta primer mix and a sample-barcoded 5' primer, a second PCR ran about 7 to 12 cycles. In TCRdb, the 5' RACE reads were re-called with MiXCR into one record per CDR3 protein. The data contain 580,000 or so distinct CDR3 sequences, under 55% of them singletons. Sequenced sample: blood. The receptors stem from an elderly man in good health.

The chain joins TRBV10-3 to TRBJ2-1; the D is unclear. V lost 6 bases and J 7 bases, leaving 7 bases between the germline ends. This CDR3 comprises 11 residues. The V gene's germline CDR1 is ENHRY and CDR2 SYGVKD. This CDR3 reads CAIRALNEQFF. As DNA, the CDR3 is TGTGCCATCAGGGCGCTTAATGAGCAGTTCTTC.

The chain employs TRBV11-2 and TRBJ1-1; D may be TRBD1 (5 bases). The CDR3 is made up of 17 amino acids. The germline V gene encodes CDR1 SGHAT and CDR2 FQNNGV. Trimming removed 5 bases from V and 3 bases from J, with 22 bases in between. DNA for the CDR3: TGTGCCAGCAGCCCAAGGGTTGGTCCGGGACCCCACACTGAAGCTTTCTTT. As protein: CASSPRVGPGPHTEAFF.

The J gene is TRBJ2-2, the V gene TRBV9, with D possibly matching TRBD2 (6 bases). This CDR3 has 16 residues. V was cut by 4 bases and J by 5 bases, with 18 bases left in between. Per germline, CDR1 SGDLS and CDR2 YYNGEE. CDR3 region: CASSTRQGLGTGELFF. The CDR3 nucleotides read TGTGCCAGCAGCACCCGGCAGGGACTGGGGACCGGGGAGCTGTTTTTT.

This chain uses TRBV15 with TRBJ1-2; TRBD1 is a possible D gene (6 bases). CDR1 is LNHNV, CDR2 YYDKDF, per germline (reference sequence). The V gene lost 0 bases and the J gene lost 8 bases, with 13 bases spanning the gap. CDR3 length equals 14 residues. The CDR3 is CATSREDSGRGYTF. Here the CDR3 DNA reads TGTGCCACCAGCAGAGAGGACAGTGGCAGAGGCTACACCTTC.

The chain links TRBV11-2 to TRBJ2-1; D is unresolved. Trimming cost V 5 bases and J 6 bases, with 20 bases left between them. The germline V gene has CDR1 SGHAT and CDR2 FQNNGV. This CDR3 is built from 16 residues. The CDR3, as DNA: TGTGCCAGCAGCCCAAGGGTGGGTCCTGCCCTCAATGAGCAGTTCTTC. It translates to CASSPRVGPALNEQFF. The whole variable domain, remainder taken from reference TRBV11-2 and TRBJ2-1, is EAGVAQSPRYKIIEKRQSVAFWCNPISGHATLYWYQQILGQGPKLLIQFQNNGVVDDSQLPKDRFSAERLKGVDSTLKIQPAKLEDSAVYLCASSPRVGPALNEQFFGPGTRLTVL.

Only a few counts were recorded for this clonotype. The CDR3 region is CSASLAKNIQYF. CDR3 DNA sequence: TGCAGTGCCTCATTAGCCAAAAACATTCAGTACTTC. The chain joins TRBV20-1 to TRBJ2-4; no clear D. There are 12 residues in the CDR3. Germline V lookup: CDR1 DFQATT, CDR2 SNEGSKA (reference sequence). V was trimmed by 6 bases and J by 0 bases, leaving 6 bases between them.

V usage is TRBV20-1 and J usage is TRBJ2-4, with 9 bases matching TRBD2. The J call may be incorrect, as the DNA end agrees better with TRBJ2-5. The CDR3 totals 15 residues. In germline, CDR1 is DFQATT, CDR2 SNEGSKA (reference sequence). The CDR3 DNA sequence: TGCAGTGCTAGACCGGGACTAGCAGTCCAAGAGACCCAGTACTTC. This sequence encodes CSARPGLAVQETQYF.

Many counts were recorded for this clonotype. The V and J genes are TRBV6-5 and TRBJ2-1; no clear D gene. Germline CDR1 is MNHEY and CDR2 is SVGAGI. This CDR3 is 16 amino acids long. Trimming removed 4 bases from V and 0 bases from J, with 13 bases in between. The CDR3 nucleotides read TGTGCCAGCAGTTTCACGGACGGCAGCTCCTACAATGAGCAGTTCTTC. As protein: CASSFTDGSSYNEQFF.